Shown below are 9 T cell receptor beta chains from a single sample sequenced in a study of blood T cells in healthy people across ages. A sample-barcoded 5' primer and a J-beta primer mix were used in a second PCR of roughly 7 to 12 cycles. TCRdb re-derived calls from the 5' RACE reads in MiXCR, one entry per CDR3 protein. Here the sample spans a few hundred thousand distinct CDR3 sequences, 27% being singletons. Material: blood. These receptors came from a woman in her sixties or seventies in good health.

This chain connects TRBV2 to TRBJ1-5; 10 bases match TRBD1. Germline V gives CDR1 SNHLY, CDR2 FYNNEI. Trimming at V came to 4 bases and at J to 3 bases, leaving 6 bases not matched to a gene. This CDR3 is 16 amino acids long. The CDR3 sequence is CASSARTGGYNQPQHF. Here the CDR3 DNA reads TGTGCCAGCAGTGCTCGGACAGGGGGATACAATCAGCCCCAGCATTTT.

This sequence joins TRBV29-1 and TRBJ2-5; D possibly corresponds to TRBD1 (5 bases). The J call is in doubt because the DNA end fits TRBJ2-1 better. CDR1 SQVTM and CDR2 ANQGSEA come from the germline V gene. The CDR3 is 15 amino acids. Here the CDR3 reads CCGILPGFLGNEQFF. Here the CDR3 DNA reads TGCTGCGGAATCCTTCCAGGGTTTTTAGGTAATGAGCAGTTCTTC.

This clonotype was found a few times. The genes are TRBV5-1 and TRBJ2-1; no clear D gene. Trimming stripped 1 base from V and 1 base from J, with 9 bases between. Germline-derived CDR1 and CDR2 are SGHRS and YFSETQ. The CDR3 covers 15 residues. DNA of the CDR3: TGCGCCAGCAGCTTGACTGTCCTTTCCTACAATGAGCAGTTCTTC. Amino acid sequence: CASSLTVLSYNEQFF.

CDR3 protein: CASSSRTGSRTDTQYF. CDR3 DNA sequence: TGTGCCAGCAGCTCTCGGACAGGGAGTAGGACAGATACGCAGTATTTT. This sequence joins TRBV7-3 and TRBJ2-3; TRBD1 aligns across 8 bases. In germline, CDR1 is SGHTA, CDR2 FQGTGA. This CDR3 contains 16 residues. The junction had 9 bases not matched to a gene; V was cut back by 4 bases and J by 3 bases.

This clonotype has only a few counts. The chain combines TRBV4-3 with TRBJ2-1; 10 nucleotides match TRBD2. Germline-derived CDR1 and CDR2 are LGHNA and YSLEER. CDR3 length: 16 amino acids. The V and J ends lost 1 base and 7 bases, in that order; junction bases with no gene match: 7. This CDR3 is CASSQVPSGGSNEQFF. The CDR3 coding sequence is TGCGCCAGCAGCCAAGTTCCTAGCGGGGGTTCTAATGAGCAGTTCTTC.

This chain uses TRBV29-1 with TRBJ2-5; D could derive from TRBD1 or TRBD2 (5 bases each). Germline CDR1 is SQVTM and CDR2 is ANQGSEA. The CDR3 is 14 amino acids. The germline V and J ends were trimmed by 7 bases and 4 bases, with 19 bases remaining between them. CDR3: CSAEDTGGGETQYF. The CDR3 DNA reads TGCAGCGCCGAAGACACTGGTGGGGGAGAGACCCAGTACTTC.

The rearrangement links TRBV12-3 or TRBV12-4 to TRBJ2-3; perhaps TRBD2 as D (6 bases). This CDR3 region has 15 residues. V lost 3 bases and J 7 bases, leaving 17 bases between the germline ends. CDR3 bases: TGTGCCAGCAGTTTTTCCGGGGGTAATACACATACGCAGTATTTT. It specifies CASSFSGGNTHTQYF.

The gene calls are TRBV5-1 and TRBJ2-5; 11 bases align to TRBD2. The J call may be mistaken, given a closer DNA end match to TRBJ2-1. The germline V gene encodes CDR1 SGHRS and CDR2 YFSETQ. This CDR3 has 15 amino acids. The chain's CDR3 is CASSLASGGFNEQFF. CDR3 bases: TGCGCCAGCAGCTTGGCTAGCGGGGGGTTCAATGAGCAGTTCTTC.

In this sample, this clonotype turned up once. The genes are TRBV5-1 and TRBJ2-2; 7 positions match TRBD2. The CDR3 loop spans 15 amino acids. Germline loops: CDR1 SGHRS, CDR2 YFSETQ. Germline trimming cut 0 bases from V and 5 bases from J; bases unmatched to any gene: 4. CDR3 residues: CASSLGLARTGELFF. The DNA for the CDR3 is TGCGCCAGCAGCTTGGGACTAGCCAGGACCGGGGAGCTGTTTTTT. The entire variable domain, with the rest obtained from reference TRBV5-1 and TRBJ2-2, is as follows: KAGVTQTPRYLIKTRGQQVTLSCSPISGHRSVSWYQQTPGQGLQFLFEYFSETQRNKGNFPGRFSGRQFSNSRSEMNVSTLELGDSALYLCASSLGLARTGELFFGEGSRLTVL.